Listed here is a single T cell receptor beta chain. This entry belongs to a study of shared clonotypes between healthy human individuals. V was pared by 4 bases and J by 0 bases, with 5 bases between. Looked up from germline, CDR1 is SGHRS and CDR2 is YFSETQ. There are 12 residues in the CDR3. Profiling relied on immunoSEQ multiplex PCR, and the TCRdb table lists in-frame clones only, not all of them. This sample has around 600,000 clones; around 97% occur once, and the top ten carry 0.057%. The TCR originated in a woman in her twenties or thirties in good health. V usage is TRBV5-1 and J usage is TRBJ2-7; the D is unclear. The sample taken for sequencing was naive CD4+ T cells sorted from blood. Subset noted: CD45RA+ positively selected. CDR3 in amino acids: CASSTSSYEQYF. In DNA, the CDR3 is TGCGCCAGCAGCACGAGCTCCTACGAGCAGTACTTC. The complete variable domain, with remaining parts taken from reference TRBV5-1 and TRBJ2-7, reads KAGVTQTPRYLIKTRGQQVTLSCSPISGHRSVSWYQQTPGQGLQFLFEYFSETQRNKGNFPGRFSGRQFSNSRSEMNVSTLELGDSALYLCASSTSSYEQYFGPGTRLTVT.